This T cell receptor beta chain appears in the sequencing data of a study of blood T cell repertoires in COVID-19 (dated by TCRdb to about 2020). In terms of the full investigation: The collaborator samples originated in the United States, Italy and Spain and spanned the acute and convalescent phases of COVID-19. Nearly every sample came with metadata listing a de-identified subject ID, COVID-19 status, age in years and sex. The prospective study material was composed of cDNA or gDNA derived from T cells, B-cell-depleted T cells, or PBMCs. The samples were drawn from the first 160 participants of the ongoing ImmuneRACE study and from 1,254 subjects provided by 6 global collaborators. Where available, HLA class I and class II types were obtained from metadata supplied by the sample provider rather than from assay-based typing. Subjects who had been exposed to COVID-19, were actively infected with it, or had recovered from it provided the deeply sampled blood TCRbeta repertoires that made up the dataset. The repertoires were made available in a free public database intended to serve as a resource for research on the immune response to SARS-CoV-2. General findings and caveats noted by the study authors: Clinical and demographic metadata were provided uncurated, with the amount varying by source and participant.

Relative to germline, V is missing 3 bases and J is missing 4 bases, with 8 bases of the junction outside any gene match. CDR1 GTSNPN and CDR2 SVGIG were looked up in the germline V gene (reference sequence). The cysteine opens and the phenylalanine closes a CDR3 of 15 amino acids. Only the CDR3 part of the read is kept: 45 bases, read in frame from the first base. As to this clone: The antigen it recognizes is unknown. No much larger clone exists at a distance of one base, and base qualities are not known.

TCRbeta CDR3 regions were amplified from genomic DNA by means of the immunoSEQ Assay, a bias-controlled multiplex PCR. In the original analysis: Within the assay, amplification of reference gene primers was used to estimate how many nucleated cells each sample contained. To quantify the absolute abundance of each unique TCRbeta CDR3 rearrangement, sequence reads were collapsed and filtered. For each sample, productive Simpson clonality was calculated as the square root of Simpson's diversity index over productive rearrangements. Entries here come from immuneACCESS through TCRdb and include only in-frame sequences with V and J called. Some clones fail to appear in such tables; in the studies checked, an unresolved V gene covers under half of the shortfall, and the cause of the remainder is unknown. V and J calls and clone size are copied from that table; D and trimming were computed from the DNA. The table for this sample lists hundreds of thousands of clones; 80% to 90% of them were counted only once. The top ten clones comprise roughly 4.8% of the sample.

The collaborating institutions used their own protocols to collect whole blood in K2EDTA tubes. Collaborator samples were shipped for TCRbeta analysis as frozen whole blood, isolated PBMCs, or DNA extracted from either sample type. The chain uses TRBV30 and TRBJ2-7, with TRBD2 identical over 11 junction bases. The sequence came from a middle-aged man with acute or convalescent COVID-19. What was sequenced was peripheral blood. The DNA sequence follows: TGTGCCTGGAGCGGGACTAGCGGTAGTTATTACGAGCAGTACTTC. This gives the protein CAWSGTSGSYYEQYF. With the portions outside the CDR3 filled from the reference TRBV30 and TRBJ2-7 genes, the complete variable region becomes SQTIHQWPATLVQPVGSPLSLECTVEGTSNPNLYWYRQAAGRGLQLLFYSVGIGQISSEVPQNLSASRPQDRQFILSSKKLLLSDSGFYLCAWSGTSGSYYEQYFGPGTRLTVT.